The rows below give T cell receptor beta chains drawn from one sample of a study of CD8 T cells in Susac syndrome. MiXCR, run by TCRdb on the immunoSEQ multiplex PCR reads, gives a single entry per CDR3 protein. This table holds roughly 47,000 distinct CDR3 sequences, more than 85% found once. What was sequenced was CD8+ T cells from PBMCs. The receptor set was obtained from a human donor in good health. Both conserved end residues are part of each CDR3. The D gene is left open where the match is weak. The size field is filled for only some rows; it gives once, few, many or a size class.

>TRBJ2-4|.|TRBD2|TRBV29-1
TGCAGCGTTGAAGATCGGGAGGGGCTAGCGGGAGTTGTTGACATTCAGTACTTC
CSVEDREGLAGVVDIQYF
>TRBJ1-2|.|TRBD1|TRBV27
TGTGCCAGCAGGGCAGGGGGGGCCTATGGCTACACCTTC
CASRAGGAYGYTF
>TRBJ1-5|.|.|TRBV6-5
TGTGCCAGCAGTTACGGGGGCAATCAGCCCCAGCATTTT
CASSYGGNQPQHF
>TRBJ2-1|.|.|TRBV6-4
TGTGCCAGCAGTGCCCTGGGGGGAGCGGACCCATACAATGAGCAGTTCTTC
CASSALGGADPYNEQFF
>TRBJ1-1|.|.|TRBV30
TGTGCCTGGAGGCAGCCGATGAACACTGAAGCTTTCTTT
CAWRQPMNTEAFF
>TRBJ2-2|.|.|TRBV6-5
TGTGCCAGCAGTTACGTCTATATGGACACCGGGGAGCTGTTTTTT
CASSYVYMDTGELFF
>TRBJ1-2|.|TRBD1|TRBV9
TGTGCCAGCAACCCTCAAAGGGGGCCGACTAACTATGGCTACACCTTC
CASNPQRGPTNYGYTF
>TRBJ2-1|.|.|TRBV7-2
TGTGCCAGCAGCGCCTCCGAGCAGTTCTTC
CASSASEQFF
>TRBJ2-1|few|TRBD2|TRBV27
TGTGCCAGCAGACCCCGACTAGCGGGAGTGATGGATGAGCAGTTCTTC
CASRPRLAGVMDEQFF
>TRBJ2-7|.|.|TRBV20-1
TGCAGTGCCCAAGACAGGACCCCCTACGAGCAGTACTTC
CSAQDRTPYEQYF
>TRBJ2-2|once|.|TRBV19
TGTGCCAGTAGTATAGAGGGCAGGGGATACACCGGGGAGCTGTTTTTT
CASSIEGRGYTGELFF
>TRBJ2-2|.|.|TRBV6-5
TGTGCCAGCAGTTACTCGGGCTATATCGGATTCACCGGGGAGCTGTTTTTT
CASSYSGYIGFTGELFF
>TRBJ2-7|.|.|TRBV6-5
TGTGCCAGCAGTTACTCTGTCGGCAGCCGTGGCTACGAGCAGTACTTC
CASSYSVGSRGYEQYF